The 9 T cell receptor beta chains in this list originate from one sample, sequenced in a study of blood T cell repertoires in COVID-19 (dated by TCRdb to about 2020). Library generation was performed with the immunoSEQ multiplex PCR assay. This immuneACCESS table, as held by TCRdb, lists in-frame sequences with V and J called but not all clones. Of the missing ones, under half trace to an unresolved V gene in checked studies; the others have no known cause. A total of fewer than 150,000 clones appear in this sample, approximately 84% of them only once. 8% to 10% of the sample lies in the top ten. The specimen was peripheral blood. The receptors shown here come from a woman of 80 years or more in a cohort sampled during active or convalescent COVID-19.

The chain is built from TRBV19 and TRBJ2-7, with 12 positions matching TRBD2. Germline V gene sequence: CDR1 LNHDA, CDR2 SQIVND (reference sequence). This CDR3 contains 16 residues. V trimming: 5 bases; J trimming: 2 bases; junction bases outside the gene matches: 7. The CDR3 DNA sequence: TGTGCCAGTAGTGGAAGGACTAGCGGGGACACCTACGAGCAGTACTTC. Its translation is CASSGRTSGDTYEQYF.

V usage is TRBV5-4 and J usage is TRBJ1-2; 7 bases align to TRBD1. Looked up from germline, CDR1 is SGHNT and CDR2 is YYREEE (reference sequence). V lost 3 bases and J lost 5; bases outside the gene matches: 7. The CDR3 spans 14 residues. CDR3 in DNA: TGTGCCAGCAGCTCCAGGACAGGCGGATATGGCTACACCTTC. Protein product: CASSSRTGGYGYTF.

The rearrangement uses TRBV7-2 and TRBJ2-1; 8 positions match TRBD2. CDR1 and CDR2 (germline): SGHTA, FQGNSA. The junction had 11 bases not matched to a gene; V was cut back by 5 bases and J by 11 bases. The CDR3 loop spans 14 amino acids. CDR3 protein: CASSPWGSGEKQFF. Here the CDR3 DNA reads TGTGCCAGCAGCCCCTGGGGTAGCGGGGAAAAGCAGTTCTTC.

This clone has more than one count but fewer than ten. The CDR3 bases are TGTGCCAGCTCATTGCGTGCTAATGAAAAACTGTTTTTT. It encodes CASSLRANEKLFF. The chain employs TRBV18 and TRBJ1-4, with no clear D. This CDR3 comprises 13 residues. The V gene's germline CDR1 is KGHSH and CDR2 LQKENI. V was pared by 5 bases and J by 3 bases, with 7 bases between.

In this sample, this clone turned up once. The CDR3: CASSPRDSPRPDTQYF. CDR3 coding DNA: TGCGCCAGCAGCCCCCGGGACTCCCCAAGGCCAGATACGCAGTATTTT. The chain joins TRBV5-1 to TRBJ2-3; weak D call: TRBD2 (6 bases). Germline V CDR1 and CDR2: SGHRS, YFSETQ. This CDR3 spans 16 amino acids. V dropped 4 bases and J dropped 4 bases, with 19 bases sitting between them.

The V gene is TRBV6-6, the J gene TRBJ2-2; tentatively, D is TRBD1 (6 bases). Deletions cut 7 bases from V and 5 bases from J, with 14 bases between. Germline assignment: CDR1 MNHNY and CDR2 SVGAGI (reference sequence). The CDR3 runs to 14 residues. CDR3 in DNA: TGTGCCAGCAACAGGGATCCTAGGACCGGGGAGCTGTTTTTT. Its translation is CASNRDPRTGELFF.

This clone appeared a few times. The chain joins TRBV11-1 to TRBJ2-3; maybe TRBD2 (6 bases). Per the germline V gene, CDR1 is SGHAT and CDR2 is FQDESV (reference sequence). V was cut by 5 bases and J by 1 base, with 10 bases left in between. The length of the CDR3 is 14 residues. CDR3 loop: CASSPGVRTDTQYF. CDR3 nucleotides: TGTGCCAGCAGCCCGGGGGTCCGCACAGATACGCAGTATTTT. Full variable domain (remainder filled in from reference TRBV11-1 and TRBJ2-3): EAEVAQSPRYKITEKSQAVAFWCDPISGHATLYWYRQILGQGPELLVQFQDESVVDDSQLPKDRFSAERLKGVDSTLKIQPAELGDSAMYLCASSPGVRTDTQYFGPGTRLTVL.

The rearrangement joins TRBV25-1 to TRBJ1-2, with 9 bases aligning to TRBD1. The V segment lost 4 bases and the J segment 8 bases; nucleotides outside the gene matches: 11. The length of the CDR3 is 15 residues. Germline CDR1 and CDR2: MGHDK and SYGVNS. The CDR3 bases are TGTGCCAGCAGTGCATCCGGGACAGGGAGTCGGGGCTACACCTTC. This codes for CASSASGTGSRGYTF.

This clone was counted only a few times. The J gene is TRBJ2-7, the V gene TRBV14; 7 positions agree with TRBD1. V lost 7 bases, J lost 4 bases, and 7 bases stayed unmatched. The CDR3 extends over 13 amino acids. The germline CDR1 and CDR2 sequences are SGHDN and FVKESK. The CDR3 nucleotides read TGTGCCAGCACCTTAAAGACAGGGTACGAGCAGTACTTC. This gives the protein CASTLKTGYEQYF.